The rows below give T cell receptor beta chains drawn from one sample of a study of PD-1 blockade in classical Hodgkin lymphoma. Produced via immunoSEQ multiplex PCR; TCRdb's table is partial and in-frame only. Here the sample spans just under 100,000 clones, roughly 83% being singletons. The sequencing here drew on peripheral blood mononuclear cells (PBMCs), taken at baseline. Source of these receptors: a human donor with classical Hodgkin lymphoma. The conserved cysteine and the conserved F or W are not part of the CDR3 here.

cdr3_length	j_call	v_call	cdr3_aa
11	TRBJ1-2	TRBV2	ASSEVPPYGYT
13	TRBJ2-1	TRBV28	ASSPATRLGDEQF
14	TRBJ2-2	TRBV11-2	ASSLGPQGVPGELF
12	TRBJ2-3	TRBV5-4	ASSSQSGTDTQY
10	TRBJ1-2	TRBV5-1	ASSIQGDGYT
13	TRBJ2-7	TRBV9	ASSVGEGIIYEQY
13	TRBJ2-1	TRBV9	ASSARLAGVNEQF
11	TRBJ2-2	TRBV18	ASSPEVTGELF
11	TRBJ2-4	TRBV28	ASSLRSEDIQY
13	TRBJ1-2	TRBV7-2	ASSLQGAVSYGYT
14	TRBJ2-1	TRBV7-9	ASSFKREGLGNEQF
10	TRBJ2-1	TRBV27	ASNIPGGGQF
13	TRBJ1-5	TRBV27	ASSSLGPSNQPQH
16	TRBJ2-6	TRBV19	ASSNFLAGSSGANVLT
10	TRBJ2-2	TRBV9	ASSVNSRELF
13	TRBJ1-2	TRBV27	ASSPLGTGTFGYT
9	TRBJ2-1	TRBV11-2	ASSLLSEQF
13	TRBJ2-7	TRBV9	ASSEDPGLVFEQY
12	TRBJ1-1	TRBV19	ASRPQTVNTEAF
13	TRBJ1-5	TRBV28	ASSLLGWSELPQH
13	TRBJ2-7	TRBV7-9	ASSLAGVLSYEQY
14	TRBJ2-1	TRBV6-5	ASSYSGGSSYNEQF
12	TRBJ2-5	TRBV11-2	ASSQPSFLETQY
12	TRBJ2-7	TRBV5-6	ASSFGIITYEQY
12	TRBJ2-5	TRBV5-1	ASSLGGLRETQY
14	TRBJ2-3	TRBV5-1	ASSFTTSGTTDTQY
13	TRBJ2-7	TRBV9	ASSDRDTPLYEQY
11	TRBJ2-1	TRBV7-3	ASSLTRGNEQF
10	TRBJ2-7	TRBV10-3	AISDRAYEQY
12	TRBJ2-1	TRBV5-8	ASSFRGTYNEQF
12	TRBJ1-4	TRBV11-2	ASSLQGGGEKLF
11	TRBJ2-1	TRBV5-4	ALRPSGREGQF
12	TRBJ2-1	TRBV10-3	AISGGGRGNEQF